Shown below are 20 T cell receptor beta chains from a single sample sequenced in a study of T-cell memory formation after mild COVID-19. TCRdb reprocessed the 5' RACE reads via MiXCR and lists one record per CDR3 protein. The sample consists of approximately 260,000 distinct CDR3 sequences, 15% to 20% of them appearing once. What was sequenced was PBMCs or a T cell subset sorted from them (not recorded which). Receptors originate from a man in his late teens or twenties who had mild COVID-19 (a few samples of this study predate the infection). Cell type and time point are not known.

J is TRBJ2-5 and V is TRBV20-1; a weak D match, TRBD2 (5 bases). This CDR3 has 18 residues. V lost 3 bases to trimming and J lost 2 bases, with 25 bases between them. The germline gives CDR1 DFQATT, CDR2 SNEGSKA (reference sequence). DNA for the CDR3: TGCAGTGCTAGGCCTTCGGAGCGACTACCCCTAATTCAAGAGACCCAGTACTTC. It translates to CSARPSERLPLIQETQYF.

This clonotype was seen only a few times. This chain joins TRBV20-1 and TRBJ2-3, with TRBD2 matching 7 bases. The CDR3 is 14 amino acids. Germline CDR1 and CDR2: DFQATT and SNEGSKA (reference sequence). After removal of 5 bases from V and 2 bases from J, the junction contained 7 bases not matched to a gene. CDR3 sequence (DNA): TGCAGTGCTCGTTCGGGGGGACTCACAGATACGCAGTATTTT. Translation: CSARSGGLTDTQYF.

This rearrangement joins TRBV20-1 to TRBJ2-2; 9 bases fit TRBD1. V shed 3 bases and J 6 bases; nucleotides not matched to a gene: 11. The CDR3 has 16 residues. CDR1 and CDR2 (germline): DFQATT, SNEGSKA (reference sequence). The CDR3 sequence: CSASRSGQGSAGELFF. The CDR3 region has the DNA TGCAGTGCTAGTAGGTCTGGACAGGGGTCGGCCGGGGAGCTGTTTTTT.

At least ten counts were recorded for this clonotype. The rearrangement uses TRBV6-2 or TRBV6-3 and TRBJ2-1; D perhaps matches TRBD2 (5 bases). This CDR3 comprises 13 residues. Looked up from germline, CDR1 is MNHEY and CDR2 is SVGEGT. Between the trimmed V and J ends, which lost 6 bases and 5 bases, there was a span of 11 bases. CDR3 in amino acids: CASRPGYHNEQFF. The CDR3 DNA reads as TGTGCCAGCAGGCCGGGATATCACAATGAGCAGTTCTTC.

The rearrangement uses TRBV14 and TRBJ1-2, with 7 bases that match TRBD1. CDR1 is SGHDN and CDR2 is FVKESK in the germline V gene. This CDR3 is built from 15 residues. With 6 bases clipped from V and 8 bases from J, the junction kept 15 bases outside the gene matches. As DNA, the CDR3 is TGTGCCAGCAGTTACTGGACAGGAAGCTATGAAGGCTACACCTTC. Its translation: CASSYWTGSYEGYTF.

The rearrangement links TRBV28 to TRBJ1-5, with 8 positions matching TRBD1. CDR1 is MDHEN, CDR2 SYDVKM, per germline. J was trimmed by 6 bases and V by 6 bases; bases with no gene match: 7. This CDR3 has 14 amino acids. The DNA for the CDR3 is TGTGCCAGCAGCGGACAGGGTACAGTTCAGCCCCAGCATTTT. Encoded protein: CASSGQGTVQPQHF.

V usage is TRBV7-9 and J usage is TRBJ2-7, with D uncertain. The CDR3 extends over 13 amino acids. Deletions cut 6 bases from V and 2 bases from J, with 11 bases between. Germline-derived CDR1 and CDR2 are SEHNR and FQNEAQ (reference sequence). The DNA for the CDR3 is TGTGCCAGCAGACGCAGAGATGCCTACGAGCAGTACTTC. This codes for CASRRRDAYEQYF. Full variable domain (remainder filled in from reference TRBV7-9 and TRBJ2-7): DTGVSQNPRHKITKRGQNVTFRCDPISEHNRLYWYRQTLGQGPEFLTYFQNEAQLEKSRLLSDRFSAERPKGSFSTLEIQRTEQGDSAMYLCASRRRDAYEQYFGPGTRLTVT.

A few counts support this clonotype. The chain carries TRBV7-8 and TRBJ2-7; 7 positions agree with TRBD2. The CDR3 is made up of 16 amino acids. V trimming: 5 bases; J trimming: 6 bases; junction bases outside the gene matches: 16. In germline, CDR1 is SGHVS, CDR2 FQNEAQ. Here the CDR3 DNA reads TGTGCCAGCAGCCATGTGCTCCATAGCGGGCTCGGCGAGCAGTACGTC. Its translation is CASSHVLHSGLGEQYV.

In the case of this clonotype: A much larger clone lies a single base off, so this may be a read error. The CDR3 DNA follows: TGTGCCAGCAGACGGACAGGGGGCAATCAGCCCCAGCATTTT. Protein sequence: CASRRTGGNQPQHF. The J gene is TRBJ1-5, the V gene TRBV12-3 or TRBV12-4, with TRBD1 matching 9 bases. The V gene end was trimmed by 6 bases and the J gene end by 2 bases; junction bases not matched to a gene: 2. The CDR3 loop spans 14 amino acids.

This clonotype was counted a few times. This chain uses TRBV9 with TRBJ2-5; D gene uncertain. CDR1 SGDLS and CDR2 YYNGEE come from the germline V gene. The CDR3 extends over 16 amino acids. V lost 4 bases and J 0 bases, leaving 16 bases between the germline ends. Written as DNA, the CDR3 is TGTGCCAGCAGCTCTAGAGACGACGGATACCAAGAGACCCAGTACTTC. This translates into CASSSRDDGYQETQYF.

The rearrangement uses TRBV7-2 and TRBJ2-3; D is unresolved. CDR1 is SGHTA, CDR2 FQGNSA, per germline. V lost 4 bases to trimming and J lost 4 bases, with 12 bases between them. CDR3 size: 14 residues. CDR3 loop: CASSSVGRADTQYF. CDR3 in DNA: TGTGCCAGCAGCTCAGTGGGTAGGGCAGATACGCAGTATTTT.

This clonotype was detected a few times. The chain couples TRBV12-3 or TRBV12-4 to TRBJ1-2; D might be TRBD1 (5 bases). The CDR3 contains 14 residues. The V and J ends lost 4 bases and 4 bases respectively, with 13 bases between them. The CDR3 DNA is TGTGCCAGCAGTTCCGACCAGGGAACCTATGGCTACACCTTC. It codes for CASSSDQGTYGYTF.

This clonotype showed up just a few times. This rearrangement joins TRBV12-3 or TRBV12-4 to TRBJ1-3; no clear D gene. The V end was cut by 6 bases, the J end by 4 bases, with 10 bases between. The CDR3 runs to 13 residues. As DNA, the CDR3 is TGTGCCAGCAGCCCTTTTGGGGGAAACACCATATATTTT. Amino acid sequence: CASSPFGGNTIYF.

This clonotype occurred many times. The genes are TRBV7-2 and TRBJ2-7, with D tentatively TRBD1 (6 bases). The CDR3 has 16 amino acids. Germline V CDR1 and CDR2: SGHTA, FQGNSA. DNA of the CDR3: TGTGCCAGCAGAACTACGGGGCAGGGGCGCTCCCACGAGCAGTACGTC. The encoded protein is CASRTTGQGRSHEQYV.

This clonotype was counted between two and nine times. This CDR3 is CASSPGGSGQPQHF. The CDR3 region has the DNA TGTGCCAGCAGTCCCGGGGGGAGCGGACAGCCCCAGCATTTT. The chain couples TRBV7-9 to TRBJ1-5; tentatively, D is TRBD1 (5 bases). The germline gives CDR1 SEHNR, CDR2 FQNEAQ (reference sequence). V dropped 6 bases and J dropped 7 bases, with 16 bases sitting between them. There are 14 residues in the CDR3. Together with reference TRBV7-9 and TRBJ1-5, the CDR3 gives the full variable domain: DTGVSQNPRHKITKRGQNVTFRCDPISEHNRLYWYRQTLGQGPEFLTYFQNEAQLEKSRLLSDRFSAERPKGSFSTLEIQRTEQGDSAMYLCASSPGGSGQPQHFGDGTRLSIL.

V is TRBV6-5 and J is TRBJ1-1; D is uncertain. Germline-derived CDR1 and CDR2 are MNHEY and SVGAGI. The V gene lost 6 bases and the J gene lost 4 bases, with 12 bases spanning the gap. The CDR3 is made up of 13 amino acids. The CDR3 here is CASRNRRGTEAFF. CDR3 sequence (DNA): TGTGCCAGCAGAAACCGTCGGGGCACTGAAGCTTTCTTT.

This clonotype has just a few counts. This chain uses TRBV4-3 with TRBJ2-3; TRBD1 is a possible D gene (6 bases). This CDR3 is built from 15 residues. V was trimmed by 4 bases and J by 1 base, leaving 12 bases between them. Germline V gene data show CDR1 as LGHNA and CDR2 as YSLEER. In DNA form, the CDR3 reads TGCGCCAGCAGCCCAGGGGCCGGGGGCACAGATACGCAGTATTTT. The encoded protein is CASSPGAGGTDTQYF.

This clonotype has a handful of counts. The chain recombines TRBV7-6 with TRBJ2-2; no firm D call. In germline, CDR1 is SGHVS, CDR2 FNYEAQ. This CDR3 has 16 residues. The V and J ends lost 2 bases and 1 base respectively, with 11 bases between them. DNA of the CDR3: TGTGCCAGCAGCTTAAGGCAGGCTCTGAACACCGGGGAGCTGTTTTTT. Residues: CASSLRQALNTGELFF.

This chain connects TRBV9 to TRBJ1-1; TRBD1 is a possible D gene (5 bases). CDR3 length equals 14 residues. Trimming cost V 4 bases and J 4 bases, with 14 bases left between them. Per germline, CDR1 SGDLS and CDR2 YYNGEE. The chain's CDR3 is CASSSGRDGTEAFF. The CDR3 region has the DNA TGTGCCAGCAGCAGTGGCCGGGACGGCACTGAAGCTTTCTTT.

This chain joins TRBV27 and TRBJ2-3; D may match TRBD1 or TRBD2 (6 bases each). Germline-derived CDR1 and CDR2 are MNHEY and SMNVEV (reference sequence). V dropped 0 bases and J dropped 4 bases, with 11 bases sitting between them. The CDR3 consists of 15 residues. CDR3 DNA sequence: TGTGCCAGCAGTTTATCCGGGGGCTGGGCAGATACGCAGTATTTT. It yields the protein CASSLSGGWADTQYF.